The text below deals with one T cell receptor beta chain. Its specificity is unknown. Reverse transcribing all isolated RNA meant expressed TCRB transcripts were sequenced. The protocol was immunoSEQ multiplex PCR, while the TCRdb copy is restricted to in-frame clones and leaves out a portion. The repertoire consists of 500,000 to 650,000 clones, with around 12% occurring once and the leading ten covering roughly 0.12%. The sample is drawn from a study of beta chain features in type 1 diabetes. Findings and limits, study-wide: Shorter TCRB CDR3s, moderately but significantly so, marked every one of the four CD4+ subsets in Type 1 diabetes patients. Naive, central memory and Treg TCRB repertoires appeared more alike in patients than in healthy donors. Fewer insertions but more deletions were seen at VDJ junctions in type 1 diabetes patients.

This CDR3 has 15 amino acids. Germline CDR1 is SGDLS and CDR2 is YYNGEE. Trimming shortened V by 3 bases and J by 2 bases, and 13 bases separated the two germline ends. All sorted populations exceeded 95% purity. This sequence was found in a man younger than 45 with type 1 diabetes. This chain connects TRBV9 to TRBJ2-3; TRBD2 might be the D (5 bases). Sample: naive CD4+ T cells from blood. The CDR3 bases are TGTGCCAGCAGCGCAACCGGGATTACCACAGATACGCAGTATTTT. The encoded protein is CASSATGITTDTQYF.